The 8 T cell receptor beta chains below come from one sample, sequenced in a study of CD8 T cells in ankylosing spondylitis. Study findings and constraints: Apparently characteristic of ankylosing spondylitis blood was a TCR beta motif (eight highly homologous variants).

TCRdb ran MiXCR on the 5' RACE reads and lists one entry per CDR3 protein. The sample records some 700,000 distinct CDR3 sequences, 15% to 20% being singletons. Their antigen targets remain unknown. The sample taken for sequencing was blood, either unsorted or a sorted T cell fraction (not recorded which). These receptors originate from a male donor with ankylosing spondylitis.

As regards this clonotype: A junction end diverges from the germline sequence, so it may reflect a read error. This chain uses TRBV28 with TRBJ2-7, with a weak D call TRBD2 (6 bases). This CDR3 region has 14 residues. CDR1 and CDR2 (germline): MDHEN, SYDVKM. The CDR3 spells CATLRGSGSHEQYF. CDR3 nucleotides: TGTGCCACCCTCCGGGGGAGCGGCTCCCACGAGCAGTACTTC.

J is TRBJ2-2 and V is TRBV12-3 or TRBV12-4; 11 nucleotides agree with TRBD2. Trimming took 7 bases from V and 7 from J; bases not matched to a gene: 8. The CDR3 extends over 15 amino acids. This chain's CDR3 is CASILELAGVGELFF. Written as DNA, the CDR3 is TGTGCCAGCATCTTGGAACTAGCGGGAGTCGGGGAGCTGTTTTTT.

This clonotype was seen more than once but under ten times. The rearrangement uses TRBV5-1 and TRBJ1-2; 7 positions agree with TRBD1. V was clipped by 0 bases and J by 7 bases; unmatched bases: 6. The CDR3 spans 14 residues. Germline values: CDR1 SGHRS, CDR2 YFSETQ. Written as DNA, the CDR3 is TGCGCCAGCAGCTTGGCCGACAGGGCTAGTGGCTACACCTTC. Its translation is CASSLADRASGYTF.

This clonotype has a handful of counts. The V call is TRBV7-9, the J call TRBJ1-4; 11 bases align to TRBD1. The CDR3 consists of 15 residues. CDR1 and CDR2 from the germline V gene are SEHNR and FQNEAQ (reference sequence). Trimming took 4 bases from V and 7 from J; bases not matched to a gene: 5. The CDR3 region is CASSSTGTGGEKLFF. CDR3 coding DNA: TGTGCCAGCAGCTCCACCGGGACAGGGGGTGAAAAACTGTTTTTT.

This clonotype was seen a few times. Here the CDR3 DNA reads TGTGCCAGCAGCAAATGGACTAGCGGGGGATCAGATACGCAGTATTTT. Protein: CASSKWTSGGSDTQYF. The rearrangement uses TRBV6-1 and TRBJ2-3, with TRBD2 matching over 13 bases. This CDR3 is 16 amino acids long. Germline V gives CDR1 MNHNS, CDR2 SASEGT. The trim removed 6 bases at V and 4 bases at J, leaving 7 bases unmatched.

This clonotype has a handful of counts. This chain links TRBV6-1 with TRBJ1-6, with a tentative D call TRBD1 (5 bases). Trimming removed 0 bases at V and 10 bases at J, with 16 bases between. CDR1 and CDR2 (germline): MNHNS, SASEGT. CDR3 length equals 16 residues. CDR3 in DNA: TGTGCCAGCAGTGAAGCGCAGGTGGGGACCAAATCACCCCTCCACTTT. Its protein product is CASSEAQVGTKSPLHF.

This clonotype was seen a few times. The chain recombines TRBV20-1 with TRBJ2-7; 8 bases match TRBD1. Germline V gene lookup returns CDR1 DFQATT and CDR2 SNEGSKA (reference sequence). The CDR3 spans 17 residues. J gave up 0 bases and V 0 bases, and 10 bases lay outside the gene matches. CDR3 DNA sequence: TGCAGTGCTAGAGATTTTCGAGGTGGGACAGGCTCCTACGAGCAGTACTTC. Protein: CSARDFRGGTGSYEQYF.

There are a few counts of this clonotype. The chain combines TRBV3-1 with TRBJ1-1, with 7 bases lining up with TRBD1. Germline CDR1 LGHDT, CDR2 YNNKEL (reference sequence). Trimming removed 0 bases from V and 4 bases from J; junction bases left unmatched: 5. This CDR3 comprises 15 residues. The CDR3 DNA reads TGTGCCAGCAGCCAAGAGCGACAGGGTCGCACTGAAGCTTTCTTT. This encodes CASSQERQGRTEAFF.